The rows below give T cell receptor beta chains drawn from one sample of a study of vaccination effects on CD4 cells after COVID-19. This table comes from immunoSEQ multiplex PCR, and its TCRdb copy is limited to in-frame clones, with some not included. In the table there are roughly 60,000 clones, 72% of which are singletons. What these receptors recognize is not known. Specimen: CD4+ T cells from PBMCs cultured without peptide, collected before COVID-19 vaccination. The receptors here all came from a human donor who had a prior SARS-CoV-2 infection. Both conserved end residues are part of each CDR3. Each record gives: CDR3 protein, V gene.

cdr3_aa: CATQGDRSGRSGNEQFF; v_call: TRBV10-3
cdr3_aa: CASSPGYGYTF; v_call: TRBV28
cdr3_aa: CASSLVSGQGSANYGYTF; v_call: TRBV7-2
cdr3_aa: CASSPGTADVETQYF; v_call: TRBV5-8
cdr3_aa: CSASRQGAEGSPLHF; v_call: TRBV20-1
cdr3_aa: CASSQQGAYEKLFF; v_call: TRBV2
cdr3_aa: CAWSLAGGAEKLFF; v_call: TRBV30
cdr3_aa: CASSARVSDTQYF; v_call: TRBV6-5
cdr3_aa: CASGPGTGGLVANEKLFF; v_call: TRBV4-2
cdr3_aa: CASSIKRGGRNEQFF; v_call: TRBV5-6
cdr3_aa: CASTTGSSYNSPLHF; v_call: TRBV25-1
cdr3_aa: CASSTKDSDYNSPLHF; v_call: TRBV21-1
cdr3_aa: CASSGGAVEQFF; v_call: TRBV2
cdr3_aa: CASSFGDRGTTDTQYF; v_call: TRBV5-1
cdr3_aa: CASSRDRNTEAFF; v_call: TRBV5-1
cdr3_aa: CASSPGSTGGAYNEQFF; v_call: TRBV18
cdr3_aa: CASSAQGVETQYF; v_call: TRBV5-1
cdr3_aa: CASSLGRGAGEQYF; v_call: TRBV5-5
cdr3_aa: CASSFPRDTQYF; v_call: TRBV18
cdr3_aa: CASASADTQYF; v_call: TRBV19
cdr3_aa: CATAWGTQETQYF; v_call: TRBV15
cdr3_aa: CASSRANVLTF; v_call: TRBV27
cdr3_aa: CASSLSSVGQPNEKLFF; v_call: TRBV7-2
cdr3_aa: CASSLGHLKNTGELFF; v_call: TRBV11-1